The entry below gives a single TCR beta chain sequence along with its context. From germline, CDR1 is MNHEY and CDR2 SVGEGT. Trimming left V 4 bases short and J 3 bases short, with 16 bases between. This CDR3 region has 15 residues. The data were obtained in a study of blood T cell repertoires in COVID-19. The overall study: Samples representing acute and convalescent COVID-19 were sourced from the United States, Italy and Spain.

Clones were read by immunoSEQ multiplex PCR, and TCRdb kept only the in-frame ones, dropping some. This table has approximately 68,000 clones, about three quarters appearing once. The V gene is TRBV6-2 or TRBV6-3, the J gene TRBJ2-7; D possibly corresponds to TRBD1 (5 bases). The clonotype was recovered from a human donor in a cohort sampled during active COVID-19. Sequencing was performed on peripheral blood. The CDR3 DNA is TGTGCCAGCAGTTTCACCCCGGGCAGGGTCTACGAGCAGTACTTC. Protein product: CASSFTPGRVYEQYF.